The 5 T cell receptor beta chains presented below share a single source sample, sequenced in a study of identical twins. Via MiXCR, TCRdb re-called the 5' RACE reads, giving one row per CDR3 protein. Found here are approximately 550,000 distinct CDR3 sequences, 20% to 25% of them singletons; the top ten hold approximately 0.5%. These data are also associated with another study on yellow fever vaccine responses in identical twins.

Sequencing was done on a sample of CD4+ T cells sorted from blood. These receptors all stem from a young woman in good health.

The chain joins TRBV6-2 or TRBV6-3 to TRBJ1-1; 10 bases agree with TRBD1. Germline V gene data show CDR1 as MNHEY and CDR2 as SVGEGT. Trimming removed 10 bases from V and 5 bases from J; junction bases left unmatched: 7. The CDR3 covers 13 residues. CDR3 residues: CATQGQGQTEAFF. In DNA form, the CDR3 reads TGTGCCACTCAGGGACAGGGGCAAACTGAAGCTTTCTTT.

This clonotype has only one observation. The gene calls are TRBV20-1 and TRBJ2-1; tentatively, D is TRBD1 (7 bases). Germline values: CDR1 DFQATT, CDR2 SNEGSKA (reference sequence). The CDR3 spans 16 residues. V was cut by 1 base and J by 4 bases, with 17 bases left in between. The CDR3 nucleotides read TGCAGTGCTAGAGGGCAGGGGGGATTCGGGTACAATGAGCAGTTCTTC. It encodes CSARGQGGFGYNEQFF.

This clonotype was counted between two and nine times. This chain joins TRBV20-1 and TRBJ2-1; unclear D gene. Germline CDR1 DFQATT, CDR2 SNEGSKA (reference sequence). The CDR3 loop spans 14 amino acids. V shed 5 bases and J shed 3 bases, with 14 bases lying between them. The CDR3 sequence is CSAPNRDHYNEQFF. The CDR3 region has the DNA TGCAGTGCTCCGAATCGCGACCACTACAATGAGCAGTTCTTC.

The genes are TRBV5-1 and TRBJ2-3; D unclear. With 0 bases removed from V and 4 bases from J, the gap between germline ends came to 15 bases. Germline V gene data show CDR1 as SGHRS and CDR2 as YFSETQ. This CDR3 is 16 amino acids long. The CDR3 is CASSLAVAMSADTQYF. The CDR3 DNA reads as TGCGCCAGCAGCTTGGCGGTCGCTATGTCAGCAGATACGCAGTATTTT.

This chain links TRBV27 with TRBJ2-7, with 12 bases identical to TRBD2. The V gene end was trimmed by 7 bases and the J gene end by 3 bases; junction bases not matched to a gene: 10. Germline V lookup: CDR1 MNHEY, CDR2 SMNVEV (reference sequence). CDR3 length equals 16 residues. The CDR3 bases are TGTGCCAGCATTTTGAGGGGACTAGCGGGCGGCTACGAGCAGTACGTC. Residues: CASILRGLAGGYEQYV.